These 30 T cell receptor beta chains share one sample of origin, sequenced in a study of shared clonotypes between healthy human individuals. Method: immunoSEQ multiplex PCR; TCRdb's copy keeps in-frame clones and lacks some. This sample has over 1.5 million clones, with approximately 98% found just once. The material sequenced was naive CD4+ T cells sorted from blood. Sample subset: CD45RA+ positively selected. The receptors derive from a man in his thirties or forties in good health.

The CDR3 here is CASSLARGSNQPQHF. DNA for the CDR3: TGTGCCAGCAGCTTAGCTCGGGGTAGCAATCAGCCCCAGCATTTT. The chain couples TRBV7-2 to TRBJ1-5; D remains unclear. CDR1 and CDR2 from the germline V gene are SGHTA and FQGNSA. The CDR3 has 15 amino acids. Trimming cost V 0 bases and J 0 bases, with 6 bases left between them. Looking up the rest from reference TRBV7-2 and TRBJ1-5 gives the full variable domain: GAGVSQSPSNKVTEKGKDVELRCDPISGHTALYWYRQSLGQGLEFLIYFQGNSAPDKSGLPSDRFSAERTGGSVSTLTIQRTQQEDSAVYLCASSLARGSNQPQHFGDGTRLSIL.

This chain uses TRBV5-3 with TRBJ2-3, with unresolved D. TRBV5-3 counts as an open reading frame of uncertain function. V lost 4 bases and J lost 2, with 14 bases in between. The CDR3 contains 15 residues. CDR3 coding DNA: TGTGCCAGAAGCCAAGTCTCGGGTGACACAGATACGCAGTATTTT. Amino acid sequence: CARSQVSGDTDTQYF.

The chain combines TRBV5-4 with TRBJ2-6, with TRBD1 matching over 8 bases. CDR3 size: 15 residues. Germline CDR1 is SGHNT and CDR2 is YYREEE (reference sequence). The junction had 3 bases not matched to a gene; V was cut back by 5 bases and J by 2 bases. The CDR3 DNA reads as TGTGCCAGCAGACTGGACAGGGCTGGGGCCAACGTCCTGACTTTC. Encoded protein: CASRLDRAGANVLTF.

The V and J genes are TRBV2 and TRBJ1-4, with 10 bases that match TRBD1. The CDR3 is 16 amino acids. V shed 6 bases, J shed 3 bases, and the junction held 7 bases outside the gene matches. Germline values: CDR1 SNHLY, CDR2 FYNNEI. The CDR3 sequence: CASRRQGAVSNEKLFF. The DNA for the CDR3 is TGTGCCAGCAGACGACAGGGGGCTGTTTCTAATGAAAAACTGTTTTTT.

About this clone itself: This specimen includes other DNA sequences encoding the same CDR3. The V call is TRBV9, the J call TRBJ2-3; unclear D gene. Germline CDR1 SGDLS, CDR2 YYNGEE. This CDR3 region has 14 residues. The V end lost 0 bases, the J end lost 0 bases, and 5 bases lay between the germline ends. The CDR3 region is CASSVVGSTDTQYF. The DNA for the CDR3 is TGTGCCAGCAGCGTAGTGGGTAGCACAGATACGCAGTATTTT.

The rearrangement links TRBV6-5 to TRBJ2-2; 11 bases match TRBD2. The CDR3 runs to 15 residues. Germline CDR1 MNHEY, CDR2 SVGAGI. The V segment lost 4 bases and the J segment 5 bases; nucleotides outside the gene matches: 3. The CDR3 spells CASSSRLAGTGELFF. CDR3 coding DNA: TGTGCCAGCAGTTCCAGACTAGCGGGAACCGGGGAGCTGTTTTTT.

The rearrangement joins TRBV2 to TRBJ2-7; 11 positions agree with TRBD2. J gave up 0 bases and V 4 bases, and 2 bases lay outside the gene matches. From germline, CDR1 is SNHLY and CDR2 FYNNEI. This CDR3 comprises 15 residues. This CDR3 reads CASSATSGNSYEQYF. The CDR3 bases are TGTGCCAGCAGTGCGACTAGCGGGAACTCCTACGAGCAGTACTTC. Variable domain in full (rest from reference TRBV2 and TRBJ2-7): EPEVTQTPSHQVTQMGQEVILRCVPISNHLYFYWYRQILGQKVEFLVSFYNNEISEKSEIFDDQFSVERPDGSNFTLKIRSTKLEDSAMYFCASSATSGNSYEQYFGPGTRLTVT.

V is TRBV9 and J is TRBJ2-1, with 16 bases identical to TRBD2. V lost 0 bases to trimming and J lost 6 bases; unmatched junction nucleotides: 6. The CDR3 runs to 18 residues. Per the germline V gene, CDR1 is SGDLS and CDR2 is YYNGEE. In DNA, the CDR3 is TGTGCCAGCAGCGTAGAGGGACTAGCGGGAGGGCCCGGCAATGAGCAGTTCTTC. This codes for CASSVEGLAGGPGNEQFF.

The chain's CDR3 is CSARPGVADTQYF. CDR3 nucleotide sequence: TGCAGCGCCCGCCCGGGGGTGGCAGATACGCAGTATTTT. The V and J genes are TRBV29-1 and TRBJ2-3, with D perhaps matching TRBD2 (6 bases). This CDR3 has 13 residues. Trimming stripped 7 bases from V and 4 bases from J, with 15 bases between. Looked up from germline, CDR1 is SQVTM and CDR2 is ANQGSEA.

This clone is a singleton in its sample. This chain joins TRBV18 and TRBJ2-5, with D unresolved. V lost 1 base, J lost 0 bases, and 9 bases lay in between. Germline V gene sequence: CDR1 KGHSH, CDR2 LQKENI. The CDR3 runs 15 residues. The CDR3 is CASSPQQANQETQYF. CDR3 bases: TGTGCCAGCTCACCACAGCAAGCGAACCAAGAGACCCAGTACTTC.

CDR3 DNA: TGCGCCAGCAGCTTGTATACTCCCCGTGAGACCCAGTACTTC. Translated: CASSLYTPRETQYF. The chain employs TRBV5-1 and TRBJ2-5; D uncertain. Germline loops: CDR1 SGHRS, CDR2 YFSETQ. The CDR3 contains 14 residues. Trimming cost V 1 base and J 5 bases, with 12 bases left between them.

The chain has TRBV7-9 and TRBJ1-5, with D uncertain. This CDR3 contains 14 residues. Germline values: CDR1 SEHNR, CDR2 FQNEAQ (reference sequence). V lost 1 base, J lost 9 bases, and 13 bases lay in between. The DNA of the CDR3 is TGTGCCAGCAGCTTAGGTCCTAAATCAGCGCCCCAGCATTTT. It yields the protein CASSLGPKSAPQHF.

The chain employs TRBV5-1 and TRBJ2-3, with 8 bases fitting TRBD1. The CDR3 spans 16 residues. Trimming at V came to 0 bases and at J to 4 bases, leaving 7 bases not matched to a gene. Germline CDR1 is SGHRS and CDR2 is YFSETQ. The CDR3 reads CASSLGAGGLADTQYF. The CDR3 nucleotides read TGCGCCAGCAGCTTGGGGGCAGGGGGCCTCGCAGATACGCAGTATTTT.

The chain employs TRBV7-3 and TRBJ2-5; the match to TRBD2 covers 10 bases. The CDR3 loop spans 15 amino acids. The germline CDR1 and CDR2 sequences are SGHTA and FQGTGA. Losses at the gene ends were 5 bases for V and 4 bases for J; bases not matched to a gene: 7. CDR3 in DNA: TGTGCCAGCAGCCTAGCGGGAGCCCGAGGAGAGACCCAGTACTTC. Translation gives CASSLAGARGETQYF.

The chain is built from TRBV30 and TRBJ2-7; perhaps D is TRBD1 or TRBD2 (5 bases each). The germline gives CDR1 GTSNPN, CDR2 SVGIG (reference sequence). The CDR3 length is 12 residues. Trimming removed 3 bases at V and 5 bases at J, with 11 bases between. CDR3 nucleotide sequence: TGTGCCTGGAGAGGGGAGAGAGACGAGCAGTACTTC. Amino acid sequence: CAWRGERDEQYF.

This clone was found once. V usage is TRBV5-1 and J usage is TRBJ2-3; 10 bases fit TRBD1. Germline CDR1 reads SGHRS; CDR2 reads YFSETQ. The CDR3 is 15 amino acids. V was pared by 4 bases and J by 2 bases, with 4 bases of the junction left unmatched. The CDR3 nucleotides are TGCGCCAGCAGCCCGGGACAGGGGATCACAGATACGCAGTATTTT. As protein: CASSPGQGITDTQYF. Supplemented by reference TRBV5-1 and TRBJ2-3, the full variable domain reads KAGVTQTPRYLIKTRGQQVTLSCSPISGHRSVSWYQQTPGQGLQFLFEYFSETQRNKGNFPGRFSGRQFSNSRSEMNVSTLELGDSALYLCASSPGQGITDTQYFGPGTRLTVL.

The chain links TRBV9 to TRBJ2-3, with 11 bases matching TRBD2. The CDR3 consists of 15 residues. The V and J ends lost 5 bases and 2 bases, in that order; junction bases with no gene match: 4. CDR1 is SGDLS and CDR2 is YYNGEE in the germline V gene. The CDR3 nucleotides read TGTGCCAGCAGTCGACTAGCGGGGAACACAGATACGCAGTATTTT. Its translation: CASSRLAGNTDTQYF.

The V and J genes are TRBV28 and TRBJ2-3; 10 positions agree with TRBD2. V shed 2 bases and J 3 bases; nucleotides not matched to a gene: 5. The CDR3 sequence is 16 residues long. CDR1 is MDHEN and CDR2 is SYDVKM in the germline V gene. In DNA, the CDR3 is TGTGCCAGCAGTTTAACTAGCGGGATGGGAACAGATACGCAGTATTTT. Translating it yields CASSLTSGMGTDTQYF.

The V gene is TRBV21-1, the J gene TRBJ1-1; the D call TRBD1 from the table was never checked on the DNA. TRBV21-1 is listed as a pseudogene. The CDR3 consists of 14 residues. The CDR3 sequence: CASSRQGLDTEAFF. The DNA for the CDR3 is TGTGCCAGCAGCAGACAGGGTTTGGACACTGAAGCTTTCTTT.

Only a few counts were recorded for this clone. The chain couples TRBV7-9 to TRBJ1-5; the D is unclear. The V end was cut by 3 bases, the J end by 0 bases, with 9 bases between. This CDR3 comprises 15 residues. Looked up from germline, CDR1 is SEHNR and CDR2 is FQNEAQ (reference sequence). CDR3 sequence reads: CASSFAGVSNQPQHF. The DNA for the CDR3 is TGTGCCAGCAGCTTCGCTGGAGTTAGCAATCAGCCCCAGCATTTT.

This clone was detected only once. Other nucleotide sequences from this sample produce the same CDR3. J is TRBJ1-5 and V is TRBV28; D gene unclear. V was cut by 2 bases and J by 5 bases, with 4 bases left in between. Per the germline V gene, CDR1 is MDHEN and CDR2 is SYDVKM. The CDR3 totals 12 residues. CDR3 loop: CASSLLDQPQHF. DNA of the CDR3: TGTGCCAGCAGTTTACTGGATCAGCCCCAGCATTTT.

The chain has TRBV7-2 and TRBJ1-2; no definite D call. Germline CDR1 and CDR2: SGHTA and FQGNSA. This CDR3 contains 14 residues. V lost 2 bases and J 3 bases, leaving 10 bases between the germline ends. The CDR3 region has the DNA TGTGCCAGCAGCTTAAAAGTACTTCACTATGGCTACACCTTC. Amino acids: CASSLKVLHYGYTF.

The chain combines TRBV5-1 with TRBJ2-7; the D is unclear. The V and J ends lost 2 bases and 2 bases respectively, with 11 bases between them. Germline V gives CDR1 SGHRS, CDR2 YFSETQ. The length of the CDR3 is 14 residues. The CDR3 loop is CASSLPREPYEQYF. CDR3 DNA sequence: TGCGCCAGCAGCTTACCTAGGGAACCCTACGAGCAGTACTTC.

The V and J genes are TRBV5-5 and TRBJ1-1; D unresolved. Germline V lookup: CDR1 SGHKS, CDR2 YYEKEE (reference sequence). CDR3 length: 12 amino acids. The germline V and J ends were trimmed by 7 bases and 0 bases, with 7 bases remaining between them. The CDR3 DNA sequence: TGTGCCAGCGGTAACATGAACACTGAAGCTTTCTTT. Translating gives CASGNMNTEAFF.

The chain links TRBV19 to TRBJ1-2; 7 nucleotides match TRBD1. V was pared by 2 bases and J by 3 bases, with 3 bases of the junction left unmatched. CDR1 is LNHDA and CDR2 is SQIVND in the germline V gene (reference sequence). The CDR3 is made up of 14 amino acids. This CDR3 is CASSIRGTDYGYTF. The CDR3 DNA reads TGTGCCAGTAGTATACGAGGGACAGACTATGGCTACACCTTC.

This clone was seen once. J is TRBJ2-2 and V is TRBV7-2; 8 bases are shared with TRBD1. Germline lookup yields CDR1 SGHTA and CDR2 FQGNSA. The junction had 8 bases not matched to a gene; V was cut back by 5 bases and J by 6 bases. CDR3 length equals 15 residues. The CDR3 sequence: CASSIRQGRAGELFF. The DNA for the CDR3 is TGTGCCAGCAGCATTCGACAGGGGCGCGCCGGGGAGCTGTTTTTT.

V is TRBV27 and J is TRBJ2-1; 9 bases are a match to TRBD2. V dropped 4 bases and J dropped 5; count of bases not matched to a gene: 9. Germline CDR1 and CDR2: MNHEY and SMNVEV (reference sequence). This CDR3 has 16 residues. CDR3 coding DNA: TGTGCCAGCAGTTCAGTGCGGCGGGAGGGGGACAATGAGCAGTTCTTC. This codes for CASSSVRREGDNEQFF.

The chain has TRBV2 and TRBJ2-1; D gene unclear. The CDR3 is 15 residues long. In germline, CDR1 is SNHLY, CDR2 FYNNEI. Trimming removed 3 bases at V and 0 bases at J, with 9 bases between. CDR3 region: CASSETRSSYNEQFF. DNA for the CDR3: TGTGCCAGCAGTGAGACCCGAAGCTCCTACAATGAGCAGTTCTTC.

This chain uses TRBV7-2 with TRBJ1-5; 7 bases are a match to TRBD1. This CDR3 region has 14 residues. From germline, CDR1 is SGHTA and CDR2 FQGNSA. V was clipped by 2 bases and J by 6 bases; unmatched bases: 4. The CDR3 is CASSLRQGVQPQHF. The CDR3 region has the DNA TGTGCCAGCAGCTTACGACAGGGCGTTCAGCCCCAGCATTTT.

The rearrangement joins TRBV5-4 to TRBJ2-3, with D perhaps given as TRBD1 or TRBD2 (5 bases each). Germline V gene lookup returns CDR1 SGHNT and CDR2 YYREEE (reference sequence). Trimming pared 1 base from V and 0 bases from J, leaving 18 bases between. The CDR3 is 18 residues long. This CDR3 reads CASSLSFPPGASTDTQYF. DNA for the CDR3: TGTGCCAGCAGCTTGTCCTTCCCCCCCGGGGCTAGCACAGATACGCAGTATTTT. The full variable domain, with the rest looked up from reference TRBV5-4 and TRBJ2-3, is ETGVTQSPTHLIKTRGQQVTLRCSSQSGHNTVSWYQQALGQGPQFIFQYYREEENGRGNFPPRFSGLQFPNYSSELNVNALELDDSALYLCASSLSFPPGASTDTQYFGPGTRLTVL.